Given below is one T cell receptor beta chain in context. The data belong to a study of blood T cell repertoires in COVID-19. The germline V gene has CDR1 SQVTM and CDR2 ANQGSEA. The CDR3 has 15 residues. V dropped 3 bases and J dropped 5; count of bases not matched to a gene: 7. The protocol was immunoSEQ multiplex PCR, while the TCRdb copy is restricted to in-frame clones and leaves out a portion. The sample has about 180,000 clones; roughly 83% are singletons. Recovery meant two consecutive negative NP/OP PCR tests, professional clearance, or resolved symptoms. The TCR sequence derives from a woman in her 30s who had recovered from COVID-19. The rearrangement uses TRBV29-1 and TRBJ2-3; 11 nucleotides line up with TRBD2. Sequenced material: PBMCs or T cells enriched from blood (not recorded which). Here the CDR3 DNA reads TGCAGCGTTGACTTTATAGCGGGAGGGGGAGATACGCAGTATTTT. As protein: CSVDFIAGGGDTQYF.